This TCR beta chain appears in the sequencing data of a study of T-cell reconstitution after alpha-beta-depleted transplantation in children. Study-wide findings and caveats: From surviving recipient T cells and thymic progenitors came the high day-60 TCRbeta diversity observed in some patients. Where alpha-beta T cells came from about two months after transplant was reportedly several hundred expanded graft clones. Newly produced T cells mostly provided counts and TCRbeta diversity after one year, as hyperexpanded clones declined.

This CDR3 contains 13 residues. With 7 bases removed from V and 1 base from J, the gap between germline ends came to 9 bases. Germline V gene sequence: CDR1 SGHTA, CDR2 FQGNSA. Unique molecular identifiers were used in preparing the TCRbeta library. One entry per CDR3 protein results from TCRdb running MiXCR on the PCR reads. The sample records approximately 350,000 distinct CDR3 sequences, 16% being singletons. This clonotype was observed many times. Antigen unknown. The starting material was PBMCs, mostly from graft donor cells, obtained 360 days after TCRalphabeta/CD19-depleted stem cell transplant. The chain couples TRBV7-2 to TRBJ2-3, with a tentative D call TRBD1 (6 bases). This receptor was taken from a male patient under 10 years old who had a stem cell transplant for acute lymphoblastic leukemia, so the T cells may come from the graft donor. CDR3 bases: TGTGCCAGCAAGGACAGAGGCACAGATACGCAGTATTTT. This encodes CASKDRGTDTQYF.